These 22 T cell receptor beta chains share one sample of origin, sequenced in a study of response to subunit inactivated influenza vaccine. TCRdb independently ran MiXCR on the RT-PCR reads; one entry per CDR3 protein. The sample has about 570,000 distinct CDR3 sequences, about 11% seen once. These data are also associated with another study on T cells expressing NK-cell markers. From that study: UMIs accompanied the 5'RACE template switching by which TCR beta cDNA was made.

The sequenced sample was PBMCs from blood, obtained on the day of vaccination. Receptors were obtained from a man between 50 and 59 years old who received an inactivated influenza vaccine.

This clonotype has a handful of counts. The gene calls are TRBV5-1 and TRBJ2-1; no reliable D call. The CDR3 is made up of 15 amino acids. V was cut by 4 bases and J by 0 bases, with 11 bases left in between. CDR1 and CDR2 (germline): SGHRS, YFSETQ. The DNA of the CDR3 is TGCGCCAGCAGCCCCAAAAAGTTCTCCTACAATGAGCAGTTCTTC. Translated: CASSPKKFSYNEQFF. Filled out from reference TRBV5-1 and TRBJ2-1, the complete variable domain reads KAGVTQTPRYLIKTRGQQVTLSCSPISGHRSVSWYQQTPGQGLQFLFEYFSETQRNKGNFPGRFSGRQFSNSRSEMNVSTLELGDSALYLCASSPKKFSYNEQFFGPGTRLTVL.

This clonotype was counted only a few times. The chain uses TRBV10-3 and TRBJ2-7; a possible D gene is TRBD1 (5 bases). V gave up 2 bases and J gave up 0 bases, with 8 bases separating them. CDR1 and CDR2 from the germline V gene are ENHRY and SYGVKD. The CDR3 contains 14 residues. Here the CDR3 reads CAISEPDTSYEQYF. The CDR3 coding sequence is TGTGCCATCAGTGAGCCGGACACCTCCTACGAGCAGTACTTC.

A single count supports this clonotype. The J gene is TRBJ1-3, the V gene TRBV3-1; no definite D call. Germline CDR1 reads LGHDT; CDR2 reads YNNKEL (reference sequence). The ends were cut back, 3 bases at V and 8 bases at J, with 5 bases in the middle. The CDR3 consists of 11 residues. DNA of the CDR3: TGTGCCAGCAGCCAGCCGGACACCATATATTTT. As protein: CASSQPDTIYF.

The rearrangement joins TRBV4-2 to TRBJ1-1, with TRBD1 matching over 8 bases. The trim removed 0 bases at V and 3 bases at J, leaving 3 bases unmatched. The length of the CDR3 is 15 residues. Germline values: CDR1 LGHNA, CDR2 YNFKEQ. The CDR3 DNA reads TGTGCCAGCAGCCAAGAAACAGGGGGACACACTGAAGCTTTCTTT. Amino acids: CASSQETGGHTEAFF.

This clonotype was observed a handful of times. The CDR3 coding sequence is TGCGCCAGCAGCAAAGGACAGGGCCGCAATCAGCCCCAGCATTTT. Translating it yields CASSKGQGRNQPQHF. The rearrangement joins TRBV5-1 to TRBJ1-5, with 8 nucleotides matching TRBD1. The junction had 5 bases not matched to a gene; V was cut back by 4 bases and J by 2 bases. Germline V CDR1 and CDR2: SGHRS, YFSETQ. This CDR3 contains 15 residues.

This clonotype occurred a few times. This chain connects TRBV28 to TRBJ2-3; D is possibly TRBD2 (6 bases). From germline, CDR1 is MDHEN and CDR2 SYDVKM. The V and J ends lost 6 bases and 2 bases respectively, with 15 bases between them. This CDR3 has 15 residues. The CDR3 DNA follows: TGTGCCAGCAGCAAGGCGGGACCTTACACAGATACGCAGTATTTT. This translates into CASSKAGPYTDTQYF.

The V gene is TRBV15, the J gene TRBJ1-5; TRBD1 might be the D (5 bases). The CDR3 covers 14 residues. Trimming shortened V by 0 bases and J by 3 bases, and 6 bases separated the two germline ends. The germline gives CDR1 LNHNV, CDR2 YYDKDF (reference sequence). CDR3 in amino acids: CATSRDRVNQPQHF. The CDR3 DNA reads as TGTGCCACCAGCAGAGACAGGGTCAATCAGCCCCAGCATTTT.

This chain uses TRBV12-3 or TRBV12-4 with TRBJ1-5, with D possibly being TRBD1 (6 bases). The CDR3 runs to 14 residues. The V end was cut by 1 base, the J end by 6 bases, with 10 bases between. The CDR3 sequence is CASSLEQGGQPQHF. In nucleotides, the CDR3 is TGTGCCAGCAGTTTAGAACAGGGAGGTCAGCCCCAGCATTTT.

This rearrangement joins TRBV7-6 to TRBJ2-7; 9 bases align to TRBD1. The CDR3 covers 16 residues. The junction had 7 bases not matched to a gene; V was cut back by 2 bases and J by 2 bases. The V gene's germline CDR1 is SGHVS and CDR2 FNYEAQ. The CDR3 nucleotides read TGTGCCAGCAGCTTAAGGGGACAGGGATTCCCCTACGAGCAGTACTTC. Its translation: CASSLRGQGFPYEQYF.

V is TRBV19 and J is TRBJ2-2; D possibly corresponds to TRBD2 (5 bases). This CDR3 comprises 14 residues. The germline V gene has CDR1 LNHDA and CDR2 SQIVND (reference sequence). V was pared by 3 bases and J by 4 bases, with 9 bases between. The CDR3 sequence is CASSMVATTGELFF. CDR3 nucleotides: TGTGCCAGTAGTATGGTAGCGACCACCGGGGAGCTGTTTTTT.

This clonotype was observed a few times. The chain employs TRBV12-3 or TRBV12-4 and TRBJ2-4; D not certain. V lost 5 bases and J 0 bases, leaving 8 bases between the germline ends. This CDR3 has 14 amino acids. Here the CDR3 reads CASSRRLAKNIQYF. The CDR3, as DNA: TGTGCCAGCAGTCGCCGGCTAGCCAAAAACATTCAGTACTTC.

The chain couples TRBV6-5 to TRBJ2-7, with D unresolved. V shed 5 bases and J shed 7 bases, with 9 bases lying between them. Looked up from germline, CDR1 is MNHEY and CDR2 is SVGAGI. This CDR3 is 11 amino acids long. The CDR3 DNA reads as TGTGCCAGCAGTATTGGGCGTGAGCAGTACTTC. Protein: CASSIGREQYF.

This chain connects TRBV20-1 to TRBJ2-3, with 8 bases identical to TRBD2. The CDR3 has 16 amino acids. From germline, CDR1 is DFQATT and CDR2 SNEGSKA (reference sequence). Germline trimming cut 7 bases from V and 0 bases from J; bases unmatched to any gene: 12. DNA of the CDR3: TGCAGTGATAGGAGGGCTAGCGGGTCTAGCACAGATACGCAGTATTTT. Its translation: CSDRRASGSSTDTQYF.

This clonotype was counted ten times or more. The chain combines TRBV12-3 or TRBV12-4 with TRBJ2-1, with 8 bases fitting TRBD2. This CDR3 region has 16 residues. V lost 7 bases and J lost 2; bases outside the gene matches: 10. The CDR3, as DNA: TGTGCCAGCACCTCAGAGGGGGGACTAGCCTACAATGAGCAGTTCTTC. Its protein is CASTSEGGLAYNEQFF.

This clonotype has at least ten counts. This rearrangement joins TRBV2 to TRBJ2-2; 7 positions agree with TRBD1. The V and J ends lost 2 bases and 1 base, in that order; junction bases with no gene match: 4. CDR1 and CDR2 from the germline V gene are SNHLY and FYNNEI. CDR3 length: 16 amino acids. The CDR3 nucleotides read TGTGCCAGCAGTGAAAGAGGGACAGAGAACACCGGGGAGCTGTTTTTT. Translation: CASSERGTENTGELFF.

The chain's CDR3 is CASSLGRVSGELFF. The CDR3 DNA reads TGTGCCAGCAGCTTAGGAAGGGTCTCCGGGGAGCTGTTTTTT. The chain employs TRBV11-3 and TRBJ2-2; D remains ambiguous. V lost 1 base to trimming and J lost 6 bases, with 9 bases between them. CDR1 SGHNT and CDR2 YENEEA come from the germline V gene. CDR3 length: 14 amino acids.

CDR3 amino acids: CASGEQGGDGYTF. The CDR3, as DNA: TGTGCCAGCGGCGAACAGGGGGGAGATGGCTACACCTTC. This chain connects TRBV4-2 to TRBJ1-2, with 8 bases matching TRBD1. The CDR3 length is 13 residues. CDR1 is LGHNA, CDR2 YNFKEQ, per germline. V lost 8 bases to trimming and J lost 6 bases; unmatched junction nucleotides: 8.

There are a few counts of this clonotype. This chain uses TRBV20-1 with TRBJ2-4; TRBD1 or TRBD2 may be the D gene (5 bases each). Trimming took 6 bases from V and 8 from J, leaving 20 bases between them. The germline V gene has CDR1 DFQATT and CDR2 SNEGSKA (reference sequence). CDR3 length equals 14 residues. CDR3 loop: CSAKTGIRGDIQYF. The CDR3 bases are TGCAGTGCCAAGACCGGGATAAGAGGGGACATTCAGTACTTC.

This clonotype has just a few counts. The rearrangement uses TRBV7-6 and TRBJ2-3; D is unresolved. Trimming removed 0 bases from V and 2 bases from J, with 6 bases in between. The CDR3 length is 14 residues. Germline CDR1 SGHVS, CDR2 FNYEAQ. This CDR3 reads CASSLAQSTDTQYF. As DNA, the CDR3 is TGTGCCAGCAGCTTAGCGCAGTCCACAGATACGCAGTATTTT.

This clonotype has more than one count but fewer than ten. V is TRBV5-1 and J is TRBJ2-7; TRBD1 matches at 8 bases. The CDR3 is 17 amino acids. V trimming: 0 bases; J trimming: 6 bases; junction bases outside the gene matches: 14. CDR1 and CDR2 from the germline V gene are SGHRS and YFSETQ. The chain's CDR3 is CASSLDGRGHSFSEQYF. In DNA form, the CDR3 reads TGCGCCAGCAGCTTGGATGGCAGGGGGCATTCCTTTTCCGAGCAGTACTTC.

The chain joins TRBV20-1 to TRBJ2-7; TRBD2 agrees at 7 bases. Looked up from germline, CDR1 is DFQATT and CDR2 is SNEGSKA (reference sequence). The CDR3 covers 15 residues. The ends lost 6 bases at V and 11 bases at J; junction bases unmatched: 22. The CDR3 nucleotides read TGCAGTGCGCCCCATCCCGGGACTACCATGGGGAGTGAGTACTTC. Residues: CSAPHPGTTMGSEYF.

This clonotype has only a few counts. J is TRBJ2-5 and V is TRBV5-4; 7 bases line up with TRBD2. V lost 4 bases and J lost 0; bases outside the gene matches: 6. Germline assignment: CDR1 SGHNT and CDR2 YYREEE (reference sequence). The CDR3 is 15 amino acids. The chain's CDR3 is CASSSQGGYQETQYF. DNA for the CDR3: TGTGCCAGCAGCAGCCAGGGAGGGTACCAAGAGACCCAGTACTTC.